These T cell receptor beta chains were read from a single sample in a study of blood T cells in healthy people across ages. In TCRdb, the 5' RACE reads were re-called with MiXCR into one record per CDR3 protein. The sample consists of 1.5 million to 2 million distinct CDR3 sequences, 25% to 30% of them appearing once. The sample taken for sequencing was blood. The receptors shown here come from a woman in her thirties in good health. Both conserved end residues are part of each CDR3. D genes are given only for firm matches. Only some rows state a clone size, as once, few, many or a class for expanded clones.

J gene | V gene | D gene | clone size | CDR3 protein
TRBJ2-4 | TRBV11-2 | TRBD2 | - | CANSLDRAGWGSKNIQYF
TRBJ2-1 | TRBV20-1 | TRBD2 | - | CSARLSGRAGDEQFF
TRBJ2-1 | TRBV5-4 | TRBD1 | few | CASSSTGQGSNEQFF
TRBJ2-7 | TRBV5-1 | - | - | CASSLGHLVNNEQYF
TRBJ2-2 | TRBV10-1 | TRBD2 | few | CASSYFTSGLGTGELFF
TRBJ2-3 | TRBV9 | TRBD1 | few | CASSVQGVSTDTQYF
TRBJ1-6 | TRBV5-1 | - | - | CASSLVKGSFNSPLHF
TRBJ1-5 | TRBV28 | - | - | CASSSTNSNQPQHF
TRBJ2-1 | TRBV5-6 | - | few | CASSADRGHEQFF
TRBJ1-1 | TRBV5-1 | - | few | CASSFGTDVNEAFF
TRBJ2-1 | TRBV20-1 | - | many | CSASALNEQFF
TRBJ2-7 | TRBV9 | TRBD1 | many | CASSVEGDSSYEQYF
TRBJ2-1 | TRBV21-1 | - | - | CASSTTGWYNEQFF
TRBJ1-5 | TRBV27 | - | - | CASSLMRGDQPQHF
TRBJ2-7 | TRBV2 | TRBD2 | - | CASRGTSGGSYEQYF
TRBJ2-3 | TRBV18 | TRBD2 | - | CASSAAGGPPDTQYF
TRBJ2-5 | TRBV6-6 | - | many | CASSYSAGETQYF
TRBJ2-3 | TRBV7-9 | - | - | CASSLDGHQTDTQYF